This entry lists 13 T cell receptor beta chains sequenced from one sample in a study of blood T cell repertoires in COVID-19. Only in-frame clones appear in the TCRdb table, and some are missing; sequencing was by immunoSEQ multiplex PCR. The top ten clones hold around 8.1% of a sample with roughly 150,000 clones, more than 60% of them seen once. Sequenced input: peripheral blood. These receptors all stem from a man in his sixties with acute or convalescent COVID-19.

The chain combines TRBV24-1 with TRBJ2-1; TRBD1 might be the D (6 bases). V lost 1 base and J lost 12, with 12 bases in between. The CDR3 has 13 residues. Per the germline V gene, CDR1 is KGHDR and CDR2 is SFDVKD. The CDR3 protein is CATSDFRGGWQFF. For the CDR3, the DNA is TGTGCCACCAGTGATTTTCGAGGGGGTTGGCAGTTCTTC.

V gene TRBV11-2 combines with J gene TRBJ1-2, with D possibly being TRBD1 (6 bases). The CDR3 covers 17 residues. V lost 0 bases and J lost 1, with 15 bases in between. Germline V gene sequence: CDR1 SGHAT, CDR2 FQNNGV. Here the CDR3 DNA reads TGTGCCAGCAGCTTAGACCAGGACAGCCTCTTTAACTATGGCTACACCTTC. Residues: CASSLDQDSLFNYGYTF.

V gene TRBV7-2 combines with J gene TRBJ2-7; TRBD2 matches at 10 bases. The CDR3 covers 16 residues. Trimming at V came to 5 bases and at J to 1 base, leaving 8 bases not matched to a gene. Germline lookup yields CDR1 SGHTA and CDR2 FQGNSA. The CDR3: CASSRQGLALSYEQYF. The CDR3 DNA sequence: TGTGCCAGCAGCCGTCAGGGACTAGCGTTGTCCTACGAGCAGTACTTC.

This rearrangement joins TRBV9 to TRBJ1-2; 9 bases map to TRBD1. CDR1 SGDLS and CDR2 YYNGEE come from the germline V gene. Trimming at V came to 3 bases and at J to 2 bases, leaving 2 bases not matched to a gene. There are 14 residues in the CDR3. CDR3 nucleotides: TGTGCCAGCAGCGGACAGGGGGAAAACTATGGCTACACCTTC. Translating gives CASSGQGENYGYTF. The entire variable domain, with the rest obtained from reference TRBV9 and TRBJ1-2, is as follows: DSGVTQTPKHLITATGQRVTLRCSPRSGDLSVYWYQQSLDQGLQFLIQYYNGEERAKGNILERFSAQQFPDLHSELNLSSLELGDSALYFCASSGQGENYGYTFGSGTRLTVV.

The chain recombines TRBV6-4 with TRBJ1-3; 7 positions match TRBD1. Germline V gives CDR1 MRHNA, CDR2 SNTAGT. This CDR3 is 16 amino acids long. After removal of 6 bases from V and 0 bases from J, the junction contained 8 bases not matched to a gene. CDR3 in DNA: TGTGCCAGCAGGCTCCGGGACAGTCTCTCTGGAAACACCATATATTTT. It is translated as CASRLRDSLSGNTIYF.

The chain is built from TRBV7-2 and TRBJ1-5; 7 bases map to TRBD1. With V trimmed by 1 base and J by 3 bases, 6 bases remained unmatched. This CDR3 has 16 amino acids. Germline V gene data show CDR1 as SGHTA and CDR2 as FQGNSA. The CDR3 region is CASSLVYGQANQPQHF. CDR3 DNA: TGTGCCAGCAGCTTAGTATACGGACAGGCCAATCAGCCCCAGCATTTT.

This chain joins TRBV5-1 and TRBJ2-7; TRBD1 matches 10 bases. The CDR3 spans 14 residues. CDR1 and CDR2 from the germline V gene are SGHRS and YFSETQ. J lost 6 bases, V lost 4 bases, and 7 bases had no gene match. CDR3 bases: TGCGCCAGCAGCGGGGGACAGGGGAGATCCGAGCAGTACTTC. The encoded protein is CASSGGQGRSEQYF.

The chain carries TRBV7-2 and TRBJ2-3; the D is unclear. Trimming shortened V by 1 base and J by 2 bases, and 7 bases separated the two germline ends. The CDR3 consists of 14 residues. Germline V CDR1 and CDR2: SGHTA, FQGNSA. CDR3 bases: TGTGCCAGCAGCTTAGGCTTAGACACAGATACGCAGTATTTT. Translating gives CASSLGLDTDTQYF.

The rearrangement uses TRBV19 and TRBJ1-1; D is unclear. The CDR3 length is 15 residues. Trimming removed 7 bases at V and 0 bases at J, with 15 bases between. The germline gives CDR1 LNHDA, CDR2 SQIVND (reference sequence). The CDR3 spells CASTIQAGMNTEAFF. In DNA, the CDR3 is TGTGCCAGTACCATCCAGGCAGGAATGAACACTGAAGCTTTCTTT.

V is TRBV5-8 and J is TRBJ2-1; D unclear. Germline V gene sequence: CDR1 SGHTS, CDR2 YDEGEE. This CDR3 spans 15 amino acids. V was trimmed by 0 bases and J by 0 bases, leaving 7 bases between them. Written as DNA, the CDR3 is TGTGCCAGCAGCTTGGACCCAGGCTCCTACAATGAGCAGTTCTTC. This sequence encodes CASSLDPGSYNEQFF.

The chain couples TRBV6-2 or TRBV6-3 to TRBJ1-5, with D tentatively TRBD1 (6 bases). This CDR3 has 16 residues. V was shortened by 2 bases and J by 3 bases, with 14 bases between the two germline ends. Per the germline V gene, CDR1 is MNHEY and CDR2 is SVGEGT. The CDR3 DNA sequence: TGTGCCAGCAGTTACCAGGGGCTGAGAAACAATCAGCCCCAGCATTTT. Residues: CASSYQGLRNNQPQHF.

Worth noting for this clone: The same CDR3 is also encoded by other DNA sequences in this sample. The chain recombines TRBV2 with TRBJ2-5, with a possible D match to TRBD1 (5 bases). CDR3 length equals 15 residues. The V and J ends lost 3 bases and 1 base respectively, with 12 bases between them. The germline gives CDR1 SNHLY, CDR2 FYNNEI. CDR3 region: CASSETRQSQETQYF. Here the CDR3 DNA reads TGTGCCAGCAGTGAGACACGACAGAGCCAAGAGACCCAGTACTTC. The entire variable domain, with the rest obtained from reference TRBV2 and TRBJ2-5, is as follows: EPEVTQTPSHQVTQMGQEVILRCVPISNHLYFYWYRQILGQKVEFLVSFYNNEISEKSEIFDDQFSVERPDGSNFTLKIRSTKLEDSAMYFCASSETRQSQETQYFGPGTRLLVL.

The gene calls are TRBV7-9 and TRBJ1-6; maybe TRBD1 (5 bases). CDR3 length: 14 amino acids. V was pared by 2 bases and J by 9 bases, with 11 bases between. Germline CDR1 and CDR2: SEHNR and FQNEAQ (reference sequence). CDR3 protein: CASSLSGEGSPLHF. The CDR3 DNA is TGTGCCAGCAGCTTATCGGGGGAGGGTTCACCCCTCCACTTT.